The 8 T cell receptor beta chains below all came from one sample that was sequenced in a study of blood T cell repertoires in COVID-19. Using immunoSEQ multiplex PCR, the repertoire was profiled, and TCRdb retains in-frame clones only, with some absent. The sample comprises over 350,000 clones, around 87% of which are singletons, and around 0.91% rests with the top ten. The specimen sequenced was PBMCs or T cells enriched from blood (not recorded which). These receptors were obtained from a woman between 25 and 40 years old with acute COVID-19.

V usage is TRBV30 and J usage is TRBJ1-1; possibly TRBD1 for D (6 bases). This CDR3 contains 14 residues. V was pared by 3 bases and J by 1 base, with 12 bases between. CDR1 is GTSNPN and CDR2 is SVGIG in the germline V gene (reference sequence). CDR3 sequence (DNA): TGTGCCTGGAGCGGCGGACAGCGGAACACTGAAGCTTTCTTT. It yields the protein CAWSGGQRNTEAFF. The full variable domain, its missing parts supplied by reference TRBV30 and TRBJ1-1, is SQTIHQWPATLVQPVGSPLSLECTVEGTSNPNLYWYRQAAGRGLQLLFYSVGIGQISSEVPQNLSASRPQDRQFILSSKKLLLSDSGFYLCAWSGGQRNTEAFFGQGTRLTVV.

For the CDR3, the DNA is TGTGCCAGCCGTCCGGGACAGGGATCTGGCTACACCTTC. This sequence encodes CASRPGQGSGYTF. The genes are TRBV6-5 and TRBJ1-2; 9 bases agree with TRBD1. CDR1 MNHEY and CDR2 SVGAGI come from the germline V gene. CDR3 size: 13 residues. The V gene end was trimmed by 8 bases and the J gene end by 7 bases; junction bases not matched to a gene: 8.

This rearrangement joins TRBV6-6 to TRBJ2-4; perhaps TRBD1 as D (5 bases). The CDR3 sequence is 16 residues long. V lost 7 bases and J 3 bases, leaving 19 bases between the germline ends. The germline V gene has CDR1 MNHNY and CDR2 SVGAGI (reference sequence). CDR3 amino acids: CASTEKVLQGKNIQYF. CDR3 coding DNA: TGTGCCAGCACCGAAAAAGTCCTCCAGGGCAAAAACATTCAGTACTTC.

The chain couples TRBV23-1 to TRBJ1-5; tentative D call: TRBD1 (6 bases). TRBV23-1 is identified as an open reading frame with a role that is uncertain. V was shortened by 5 bases and J by 7 bases, with 24 bases between the two germline ends. CDR3 length: 17 residues. The chain's CDR3 is CASSTTTDSEVRQPQHF. The CDR3 bases are TGCGCCAGCAGTACCACCACGGACAGCGAGGTTAGGCAGCCCCAGCATTTT.

The V and J genes are TRBV6-6 and TRBJ1-2, with D perhaps matching TRBD1 (5 bases). Trimming stripped 5 bases from V and 8 bases from J, with 30 bases between. Germline CDR1 MNHNY, CDR2 SVGAGI (reference sequence). This CDR3 contains 18 residues. CDR3 sequence reads: CASSRRPKLDSWAVGYTF. The DNA for the CDR3 is TGTGCCAGCAGTCGTCGTCCCAAACTCGACAGTTGGGCAGTAGGCTACACCTTC.

This rearrangement joins TRBV5-1 to TRBJ1-1; 7 nucleotides line up with TRBD1. V lost 4 bases and J lost 3; bases outside the gene matches: 6. CDR1 SGHRS and CDR2 YFSETQ come from the germline V gene. This CDR3 has 14 residues. CDR3 loop: CASSGTGVDTEAFF. CDR3 in DNA: TGCGCCAGCAGCGGTACAGGGGTGGACACTGAAGCTTTCTTT. The full variable domain, in which reference TRBV5-1 and TRBJ1-1 provide the parts outside the CDR3, is KAGVTQTPRYLIKTRGQQVTLSCSPISGHRSVSWYQQTPGQGLQFLFEYFSETQRNKGNFPGRFSGRQFSNSRSEMNVSTLELGDSALYLCASSGTGVDTEAFFGQGTRLTVV.

V and J are TRBV7-2 and TRBJ1-5; D uncertain. With 5 bases removed from V and 0 bases from J, the gap between germline ends came to 5 bases. CDR1 and CDR2 from the germline V gene are SGHTA and FQGNSA. The CDR3 extends over 13 amino acids. The CDR3 bases are TGTGCCAGCAGCCAATTTAGCAATCAGCCCCAGCATTTT. It yields the protein CASSQFSNQPQHF.

The chain joins TRBV9 to TRBJ1-2; tentatively, D is TRBD1 (5 bases). V was cut by 3 bases and J by 8 bases, with 14 bases left in between. Germline V gene data show CDR1 as SGDLS and CDR2 as YYNGEE. The CDR3 spans 13 residues. The CDR3 nucleotides read TGTGCCAGCAGCGCGCGACCGGGGGACGGCTACACCTTC. Protein: CASSARPGDGYTF.